This T cell receptor beta chain was profiled in a study of monozygotic twins with inflammatory bowel disease. As regards this clonotype: The antigen is unknown.

The CDR3 consists of 16 residues. CDR1 is MDHEN, CDR2 SYDVKM, per germline. Making cDNA involved eight separate reactions per sample. TCRdb reanalyzed the 5' RACE reads, giving one entry per CDR3 protein sequence and no DNA. The table lists about 330,000 distinct CDR3 sequences. Study conclusions and caveats: Repertoire similarity did not separate concordant from discordant twins, possibly from limited power. In patient repertoires, differing immunosuppressive treatments may have added some variability.

Sequencing used blood. This rearrangement joins TRBV28 to TRBJ2-1; TCRdb outputs TRBD2, but without DNA this stays unchecked. This TCR was sampled from a human donor with ulcerative colitis or Crohn's disease, or a healthy co-twin of an affected twin (not recorded which). The CDR3 sequence is CASSSATGRADNEQFF.